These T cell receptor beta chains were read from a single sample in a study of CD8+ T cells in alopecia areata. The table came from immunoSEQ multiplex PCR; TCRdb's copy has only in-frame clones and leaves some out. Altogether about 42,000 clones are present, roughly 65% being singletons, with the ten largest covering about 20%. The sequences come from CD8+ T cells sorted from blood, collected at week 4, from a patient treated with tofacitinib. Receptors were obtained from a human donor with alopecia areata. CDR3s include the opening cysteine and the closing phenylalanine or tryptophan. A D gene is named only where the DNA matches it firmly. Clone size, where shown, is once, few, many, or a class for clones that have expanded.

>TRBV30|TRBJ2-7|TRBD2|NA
TGTGCCTGGAGTGTAGGGAGCGGGGGAAACGAGCAGTACTTC
CAWSVGSGGNEQYF
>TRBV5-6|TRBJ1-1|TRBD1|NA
TGTGCCAGCAGCGATACAGGGGGAAACACTGAAGCTTTCTTT
CASSDTGGNTEAFF
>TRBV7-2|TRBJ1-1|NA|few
TGTGCCAGCAGCCAACTTCAAGCGCCAGGGGCTTTCTTT
CASSQLQAPGAFF
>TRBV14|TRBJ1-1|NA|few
TGTGCCAGCAGCCAAGATTTAACTGAAGCTTTCTTT
CASSQDLTEAFF
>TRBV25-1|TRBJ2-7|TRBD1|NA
TGTGCCAGCAGTGACTGGGACAGGGGGTACGAGCAGTACTTC
CASSDWDRGYEQYF
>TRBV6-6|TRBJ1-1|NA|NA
TGTGCCAGCAAATCGGACCAAGGGGCTTTCTTT
CASKSDQGAFF
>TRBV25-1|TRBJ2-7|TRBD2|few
TGTGCCAGCAGTGTGGGGGGGATCGAGCAGTACTTC
CASSVGGIEQYF
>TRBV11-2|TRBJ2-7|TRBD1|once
TGTGCCAGCAGCTTTGCCTACAGGGGGCGGGACGAGCAGTACTTC
CASSFAYRGRDEQYF
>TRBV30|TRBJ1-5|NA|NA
TGTGCCTGGAGTGGGGATAGCAATCAGCCCCAGCATTTT
CAWSGDSNQPQHF
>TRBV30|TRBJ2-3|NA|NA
TGTGCCTGGAGTGTATCGGCAGATACGCAGTATTTT
CAWSVSADTQYF
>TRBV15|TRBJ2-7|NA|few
TGTGCCACCAGCAGAGAGTCCGAGGAGCAGTACTTC
CATSRESEEQYF
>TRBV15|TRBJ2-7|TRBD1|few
TGTGCCACCAGCAGAGAGCCCCGGGACAGCTACGAGCAGTACTTC
CATSREPRDSYEQYF
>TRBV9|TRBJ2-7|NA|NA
TGTGCCGGCAGCGTAGGAGGGGACAGTACCTACGAGCAGTACTTC
CAGSVGGDSTYEQYF
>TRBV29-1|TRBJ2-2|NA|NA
TGCAGCGTTGTCGTTGCAGGGAACACCGGGGAGCTGTTTTTT
CSVVVAGNTGELFF
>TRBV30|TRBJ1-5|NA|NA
TGTGCCTGGAGTCCAGGGAATGATCAGCCCCAGCATTTT
CAWSPGNDQPQHF
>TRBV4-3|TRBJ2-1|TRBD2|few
TGCGCCAGCAGCCTCAGCAGCCTAGGGACTAGATTCAATGAGCAGTTCTTC
CASSLSSLGTRFNEQFF
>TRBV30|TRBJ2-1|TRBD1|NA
TGTGCCTGGAATCAGGGGGTAACAAAGGAGCAGTTCTTC
CAWNQGVTKEQFF
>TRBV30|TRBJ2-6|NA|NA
TGTGCCTGGGAGGACGGGGCTGGGGCCAACGTCCTGACTTTC
CAWEDGAGANVLTF
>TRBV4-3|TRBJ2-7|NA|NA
TGCGCCAGCAGCCTAGAGGGGGGGGGAATGGACGAGCAGTACTTC
CASSLEGGGMDEQYF
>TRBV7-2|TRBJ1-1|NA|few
TGTGCCAGCAGCCCCCAGGGATTAAGCACTGAAGCTTTCTTT
CASSPQGLSTEAFF
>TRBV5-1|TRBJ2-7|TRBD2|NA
TGCGCCAGCAGCTCTAGCGGGCCTTCCTACGAGCAGTACTTC
CASSSSGPSYEQYF
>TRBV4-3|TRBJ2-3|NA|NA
TGCGCCAGCAGCCAAGTGGGCAGGGCAGATACGCAGTATTTT
CASSQVGRADTQYF
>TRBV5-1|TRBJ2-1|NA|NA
TGCGCCAGCAGCATCAGACAGAGCTCCTACAATGAGCAGTTCTTC
CASSIRQSSYNEQFF
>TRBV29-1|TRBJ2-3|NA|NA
TGCAGCGCTCAGCCGGGGGAAGATACGCAGTATTTT
CSAQPGEDTQYF
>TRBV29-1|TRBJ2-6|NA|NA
TGCAGCGTCTTTTCTGGGGCCAACGTCCTGACTTTC
CSVFSGANVLTF
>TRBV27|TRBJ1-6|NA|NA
TGTGCCAGCAGTTTGCCCTCCGCACCCCTCCACTTT
CASSLPSAPLHF
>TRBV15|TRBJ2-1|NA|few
TGTGCCACCAGCAGCGGCCCCCGAGGACAGTACAATGAGCAGTTCTTC
CATSSGPRGQYNEQFF
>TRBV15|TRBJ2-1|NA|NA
TGTGCCACCAGCAGAAGTAACAATGAGCAGTTCTTC
CATSRSNNEQFF
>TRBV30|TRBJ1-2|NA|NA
TGTGCCTGGAGTAGGGGCGAGCAGGGGTGGATCTACACCTTC
CAWSRGEQGWIYTF
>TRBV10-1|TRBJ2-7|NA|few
TGCGCCAGCAGTGAGGGGAACAGGGAGCAAATTCAGTACTTC
CASSEGNREQIQYF
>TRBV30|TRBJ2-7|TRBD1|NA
TGTGCCTGGAGTGTTGGTACAGGGGCCTACGAGCAGTACTTC
CAWSVGTGAYEQYF
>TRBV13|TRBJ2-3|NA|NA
TGTGCCAGCAGCTTAAAACCTAGTCGGTCAGATACGCAGTATTTT
CASSLKPSRSDTQYF
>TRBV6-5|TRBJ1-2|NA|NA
TGTGCCAGCAGTCACTCCCCTGGACCCTATGGCTACACCTTC
CASSHSPGPYGYTF
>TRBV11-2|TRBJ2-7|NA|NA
TGTGCCAGCAGCTTAGTGAGCGAGCAGTACTTC
CASSLVSEQYF
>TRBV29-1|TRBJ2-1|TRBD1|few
TGCAGCGTAGGACAGGGCGGCAATGAGCAGTTCTTC
CSVGQGGNEQFF
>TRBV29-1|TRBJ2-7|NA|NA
TGCAGCGTTGAAGGGGGGGCTCTATCCAACGAGCAGTACTTC
CSVEGGALSNEQYF